This T cell receptor beta chain emerged from a study of PD-L1 blockade in urothelial cancer. Across the study: Across blood samples, T cells had a median count of approximately 140,000.

The data were produced by immunoSEQ multiplex PCR, yet TCRdb's version contains in-frame clones alone and is incomplete. The sample contains about 36,000 clones, roughly 80% of which appear only once. Germline V lookup: CDR1 GTSNPN, CDR2 SVGIG (reference sequence). The CDR3 runs to 14 residues. Trimming at V came to 2 bases and at J to 4 bases, leaving 1 base not matched to a gene. Time point indicated: peripheral blood 6 weeks after treatment start. All patients carried locally advanced or metastatic urothelial carcinoma. This clone was seen once. The gene calls are TRBV30 and TRBJ2-1; 11 bases align to TRBD2. The material sequenced was PBMCs, taken around atezolizumab (anti-PD-L1) treatment. The receptor was isolated from a man aged 40-49 years with urothelial cancer. DNA of the CDR3: TGTGCCTGGAGTCCTAGCGGGAGGTACAATGAGCAGTTCTTC. It encodes CAWSPSGRYNEQFF.